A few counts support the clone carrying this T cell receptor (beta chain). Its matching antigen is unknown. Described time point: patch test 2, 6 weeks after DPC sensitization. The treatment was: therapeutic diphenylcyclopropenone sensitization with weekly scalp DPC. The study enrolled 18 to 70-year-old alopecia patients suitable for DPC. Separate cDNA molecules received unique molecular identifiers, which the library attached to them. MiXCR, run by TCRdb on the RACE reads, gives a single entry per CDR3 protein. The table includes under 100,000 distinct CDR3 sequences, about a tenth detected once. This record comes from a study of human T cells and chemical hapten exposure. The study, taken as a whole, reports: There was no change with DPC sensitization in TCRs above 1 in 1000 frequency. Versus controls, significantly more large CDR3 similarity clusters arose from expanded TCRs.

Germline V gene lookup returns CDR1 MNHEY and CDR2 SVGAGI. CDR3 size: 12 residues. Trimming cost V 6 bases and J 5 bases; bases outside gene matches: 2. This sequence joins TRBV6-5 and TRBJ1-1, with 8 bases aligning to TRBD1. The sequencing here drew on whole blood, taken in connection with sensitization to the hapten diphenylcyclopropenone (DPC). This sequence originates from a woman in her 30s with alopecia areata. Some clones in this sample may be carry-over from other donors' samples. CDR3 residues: CASRNRGTEAFF. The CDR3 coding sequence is TGTGCCAGCAGAAACAGGGGGACTGAAGCTTTCTTT.